Below, 22 T cell receptor beta chains from the same sample are listed, as sequenced in a study. One entry per CDR3 protein, called by TCRdb with MiXCR from the RT-PCR reads. The data contain more than 600,000 distinct CDR3 sequences, 14% of them seen just once; the ten biggest clones take up 3.6%. The material sequenced was memory CD4+ T cells from blood. The source of these receptors is a female donor in good health, serving as a healthy control.

In this sample, this clonotype turned up many times. The J gene is TRBJ2-5, the V gene TRBV20-1; 10 nucleotides match TRBD2. The CDR3 consists of 13 residues. Germline lookup yields CDR1 DFQATT and CDR2 SNEGSKA (reference sequence). Losses at the gene ends were 5 bases for V and 5 bases for J; bases not matched to a gene: 5. CDR3 residues: CSAPLAGVETQYF. The CDR3, as DNA: TGCAGTGCTCCCCTAGCGGGAGTGGAGACCCAGTACTTC.

This clonotype came up many times. The chain combines TRBV7-2 with TRBJ2-6; D assignment may be TRBD1 or TRBD2 (6 bases each). There are 18 residues in the CDR3. The germline CDR1 and CDR2 sequences are SGHTA and FQGNSA. V was cut by 1 base and J by 1 base, with 14 bases left in between. DNA for the CDR3: TGTGCCAGCAGCTTAGGAGGGGGGCTCCTATCTGGGGCCAACGTCCTGACTTTC. Its protein product is CASSLGGGLLSGANVLTF.

This clonotype was seen a handful of times. V is TRBV20-1 and J is TRBJ1-2, with D unclear. CDR1 is DFQATT, CDR2 SNEGSKA, per germline (reference sequence). The germline V and J ends were trimmed by 3 bases and 8 bases, with 13 bases remaining between them. CDR3 length: 12 amino acids. CDR3 coding DNA: TGCAGTGCTAGGGATTCCGACTGGGGCTACACCTTC. Its translation: CSARDSDWGYTF.

This clonotype was found a few times. This chain connects TRBV6-5 to TRBJ2-3; TRBD2 matches at 8 bases. This CDR3 is 16 amino acids long. Looked up from germline, CDR1 is MNHEY and CDR2 is SVGAGI. V shed 5 bases, J shed 5 bases, and the junction held 12 bases outside the gene matches. The CDR3 spells CASSKRSGSYVDTQYF. CDR3 nucleotide sequence: TGTGCCAGCAGTAAGCGAAGCGGGAGCTATGTAGATACGCAGTATTTT.

The V call is TRBV18, the J call TRBJ1-2; D gene uncertain. V lost 3 bases to trimming and J lost 3 bases, with 14 bases between them. The CDR3 covers 15 residues. The germline V gene encodes CDR1 KGHSH and CDR2 LQKENI. The DNA of the CDR3 is TGTGCCAGCTCACCGGGAGTGGGCTGGGACTATGGCTACACCTTC. Residues: CASSPGVGWDYGYTF. Drawing the rest from reference TRBV18 and TRBJ1-2, the complete variable domain is NAGVMQNPRHLVRRRGQEARLRCSPMKGHSHVYWYRQLPEEGLKFMVYLQKENIIDESGMPKERFSAEFPKEGPSILRIQQVVRGDSAAYFCASSPGVGWDYGYTFGSGTRLTVV.

CDR3 DNA sequence: TGTGCCAGCAGCCAAGTGGTGGGGGCCGGGAGTGAAAAACTGTTTTTT. Translated, it gives CASSQVVGAGSEKLFF. V usage is TRBV3-1 and J usage is TRBJ1-4; D possibly corresponds to TRBD1 (6 bases). The germline CDR1 and CDR2 sequences are LGHDT and YNNKEL (reference sequence). Trimming removed 1 base from V and 7 bases from J, with 16 bases in between. This CDR3 contains 16 residues.

This clonotype was observed a handful of times. V and J are TRBV10-3 and TRBJ1-2; TRBD1 is a possible D gene (6 bases). The CDR3 length is 15 residues. CDR1 and CDR2 (germline): ENHRY, SYGVKD. V was shortened by 2 bases and J by 3 bases, with 13 bases between the two germline ends. The CDR3 nucleotides are TGTGCCATCAGTGAGAGAGAGGAGGGGGACTATGGCTACACCTTC. Amino acids: CAISEREEGDYGYTF.

Comment on this clonotype: A junction end diverges from the germline sequence, so it may reflect a read error. The genes are TRBV6-1 and TRBJ2-7; possible D gene TRBD2, 6 bases. CDR1 MNHNS and CDR2 SASEGT come from the germline V gene. This CDR3 spans 14 amino acids. In DNA form, the CDR3 reads TGTGACAGCAGTGAAGTTGGACTATCCTACGAGCAGTACTTC. Translated, it gives CDSSEVGLSYEQYF.

This clonotype was picked up many times. CDR3 residues: CASSPQGQGSGYTF. CDR3 nucleotides: TGTGCCAGCAGCCCTCAGGGACAGGGTAGCGGCTACACCTTC. The chain uses TRBV7-6 and TRBJ1-2, with 9 bases that match TRBD1. V shed 5 bases, J shed 8 bases, and the junction held 9 bases outside the gene matches. Germline V gene lookup returns CDR1 SGHVS and CDR2 FNYEAQ. This CDR3 is 14 amino acids long.

This clonotype was seen ten or more times. This sequence joins TRBV6-5 and TRBJ2-7; D gene unclear. The germline CDR1 and CDR2 sequences are MNHEY and SVGAGI. The CDR3 spans 15 residues. V was cut by 2 bases and J by 3 bases, with 14 bases left in between. This CDR3 is CASSYSSPIYYEQYF. Here the CDR3 DNA reads TGTGCCAGCAGTTACAGCAGTCCCATATACTACGAGCAGTACTTC.

This chain joins TRBV4-3 and TRBJ2-7, with no clear D. The CDR3 is 15 residues long. Germline V lookup: CDR1 LGHNA, CDR2 YSLEER. Trimming left V 0 bases short and J 2 bases short, with 11 bases between. The CDR3 DNA is TGCGCCAGCAGCCAAGATCACCGAGGTACCTACGAGCAGTACTTC. Amino acid sequence: CASSQDHRGTYEQYF.

The J gene is TRBJ1-4, the V gene TRBV30; D ambiguous. CDR1 GTSNPN and CDR2 SVGIG come from the germline V gene (reference sequence). The CDR3 consists of 15 residues. Trimming cost V 0 bases and J 2 bases, with 10 bases left between them. The CDR3 loop reads CAWSVMGQTNEKLFF. The CDR3 region has the DNA TGTGCCTGGAGTGTAATGGGTCAGACTAATGAAAAACTGTTTTTT.

This clonotype was found a few times. The chain employs TRBV28 and TRBJ2-7, with TRBD2 identical over 8 bases. Germline CDR1 is MDHEN and CDR2 is SYDVKM. V was clipped by 6 bases and J by 0 bases; unmatched bases: 4. This CDR3 comprises 14 residues. In DNA form, the CDR3 reads TGTGCCAGCAGGGGAGCGGGAGTCTCCTACGAGCAGTACTTC. This sequence encodes CASRGAGVSYEQYF. Looking up the rest from reference TRBV28 and TRBJ2-7 gives the full variable domain: DVKVTQSSRYLVKRTGEKVFLECVQDMDHENMFWYRQDPGLGLRLIYFSYDVKMKEKGDIPEGYSVSREKKERFSLILESASTNQTSMYLCASRGAGVSYEQYFGPGTRLTVT.

This clonotype was observed a handful of times. The chain uses TRBV20-1 and TRBJ1-1; D might be TRBD1 (5 bases). Trimming shortened V by 3 bases and J by 2 bases, and 13 bases separated the two germline ends. Germline CDR1 is DFQATT and CDR2 is SNEGSKA (reference sequence). The CDR3 has 14 amino acids. The CDR3: CSASLQVFNTEAFF. The CDR3 nucleotides read TGCAGTGCTAGCTTACAGGTGTTTAACACTGAAGCTTTCTTT.

The chain employs TRBV4-3 and TRBJ1-4, with a possible D match to TRBD1 (5 bases). CDR3 length: 16 residues. V lost 0 bases, J lost 8 bases, and 16 bases lay in between. Germline V gene sequence: CDR1 LGHNA, CDR2 YSLEER. Written as DNA, the CDR3 is TGCGCCAGCAGCCAAGATAGTAAGGGGCGGGGGGAAAAACTGTTTTTT. It encodes CASSQDSKGRGEKLFF.

This clonotype has only a few counts. CDR3 in amino acids: CASRTITSGANVLTF. The CDR3 region has the DNA TGCGCCAGCAGAACCATCACCTCTGGGGCCAACGTCCTGACTTTC. J is TRBJ2-6 and V is TRBV5-1; D uncertain. The V gene lost 5 bases and the J gene lost 0 bases, with 9 bases spanning the gap. The length of the CDR3 is 15 residues. CDR1 is SGHRS, CDR2 YFSETQ, per germline.

This clonotype appeared many times. The genes are TRBV7-2 and TRBJ2-7, with a possible D match to TRBD2 (5 bases). Trimming stripped 5 bases from V and 0 bases from J, with 11 bases between. The germline CDR1 and CDR2 sequences are SGHTA and FQGNSA. The CDR3 spans 14 residues. The CDR3 region has the DNA TGTGCCAGCAGCCCGAGAGGACTCTCCTACGAGCAGTACTTC. Its protein is CASSPRGLSYEQYF.

V gene TRBV12-3 or TRBV12-4 combines with J gene TRBJ2-1; D unclear. Trimming took 4 bases from V and 5 from J, leaving 9 bases between them. The CDR3 is 13 amino acids. CDR3 sequence (DNA): TGTGCCAGCAGTTCTACACAAAACAATGAGCAGTTCTTC. Amino acid sequence: CASSSTQNNEQFF.

The V call is TRBV6-4, the J call TRBJ1-5; tentatively, D is TRBD1 (6 bases). Germline CDR1 MRHNA, CDR2 SNTAGT. The germline V and J ends were trimmed by 3 bases and 7 bases, with 13 bases remaining between them. The CDR3 extends over 14 amino acids. CDR3: CASSEFAGEQPQHF. The CDR3, as DNA: TGTGCCAGCAGTGAGTTTGCAGGGGAACAGCCCCAGCATTTT.

This clonotype was picked up a small number of times. V gene TRBV27 combines with J gene TRBJ2-7; the match to TRBD2 covers 8 bases. V lost 6 bases, J lost 2 bases, and 6 bases stayed unmatched. CDR1 and CDR2 (germline): MNHEY, SMNVEV (reference sequence). The CDR3 consists of 14 residues. CDR3 sequence (DNA): TGTGCCAGCAGCTTTAGCGGGGCTCCCTACGAGCAGTACTTC. This sequence encodes CASSFSGAPYEQYF.

This clonotype has just a few counts. The chain couples TRBV7-2 to TRBJ2-5; D gene uncertain. Per germline, CDR1 SGHTA and CDR2 FQGNSA. This CDR3 region has 13 residues. Trimming pared 1 base from V and 4 bases from J, leaving 7 bases between. CDR3 nucleotides: TGTGCCAGCAGCTTAGATGCGGTAGAGACCCAGTACTTC. The encoded protein is CASSLDAVETQYF.

The chain joins TRBV30 to TRBJ1-1; the D gene is possibly TRBD1 (6 bases). The CDR3 totals 14 residues. Trimming removed 3 bases at V and 0 bases at J, with 11 bases between. In germline, CDR1 is GTSNPN, CDR2 SVGIG (reference sequence). The CDR3 region is CAWRWGGMNTEAFF. Here the CDR3 DNA reads TGTGCCTGGAGGTGGGGGGGCATGAACACTGAAGCTTTCTTT.